The clone carrying this T cell receptor (beta chain) has just a few counts. Its matching antigen is unknown. The CDR3 sequence is 13 residues long. Germline V lookup: CDR1 MNHEY, CDR2 SMNVEV (reference sequence). The ends were cut back, 6 bases at V and 7 bases at J, with 13 bases in the middle. After isolation, RNA underwent reverse transcription to generate cDNA as the sequencing template. The protocol was immunoSEQ multiplex PCR, while the TCRdb copy is restricted to in-frame clones and leaves out a portion. The sample comprises about 300,000 clones, 58% of which are singletons, and around 1.7% rests with the top ten. The record originates from a study of CD8+ T cells in alopecia areata. General study results and limits: Tofacitinib delivered significant drops in scalp clonality and in expanded CD8+ clones among the top 100. Whether baseline CD8+ expansion is linked to response remains uncertain, given a single nonresponder. Possibly as an HLA-related effect, TCR sharing across patients appeared less clear than in mice.

Described treatment: oral pan-JAK inhibitor, 5-10 mg twice daily. As part of sample collection, lesional scalp punch biopsies and peripheral blood were taken from alopecia areata patients. The rearrangement joins TRBV27 to TRBJ2-1; no clear D. The input for sequencing was CD4+ T cells sorted from blood, taken at week 24, from a patient treated with tofacitinib. The sequence derives from a human donor with alopecia areata. CDR3 sequence (DNA): TGTGCCAGCAGCCCAGCTAGGTGGAATGAGCAGTTCTTC. The encoded protein is CASSPARWNEQFF.